The T cell receptor beta chain under discussion was sequenced for a study of blood T cell repertoires in COVID-19. Across the study: The United States, Italy and Spain provided the acute and convalescent COVID-19 samples. PBMCs, B-cell-depleted T cells, or T cells were the source of the cDNA or gDNA that made up the material.

In the study's own analysis: Estimated nucleated cell counts came from reference gene primer amplification. Generated by immunoSEQ multiplex PCR, the TCRdb table keeps only in-frame clones and is missing some. That table gives V, J and clone size, and the DNA gave D and trimming. This table holds about 87,000 clones, under 85% found once. Germline CDR1 is SGHRS and CDR2 is YFSETQ. With 3 bases removed from V and 5 bases from J, the gap between germline ends came to 14 bases. The CDR3 consists of 15 residues. Sequencing was carried out using peripheral blood. The receptor's source is a woman aged 70-85 years with acute or convalescent COVID-19. This chain joins TRBV5-1 and TRBJ1-4, with TRBD1 as a possible D gene (5 bases). CDR3 protein: CASSWGEYQNEKLFF. The CDR3 nucleotides read TGCGCCAGCAGCTGGGGGGAGTACCAAAATGAAAAACTGTTTTTT.